Below, 5 T cell receptor beta chains from the same sample are listed, as sequenced in a study of cytotoxic CD8 clonotypes in ibrutinib-treated CLL. Libraries were prepared by immunoSEQ multiplex PCR; TCRdb keeps only in-frame clonotypes and omits some of them. Of around 91,000 clones in the sample, 70% to 90% were seen once. The specimen was PBMCs, collected before ibrutinib treatment. Receptor source: a human donor with chronic lymphocytic leukemia.

J is TRBJ2-7 and V is TRBV5-1; TRBD2 is a possible D gene (5 bases). The V gene lost 0 bases and the J gene lost 1 base, with 14 bases spanning the gap. The CDR3 length is 16 residues. Per the germline V gene, CDR1 is SGHRS and CDR2 is YFSETQ. The CDR3 loop is CASSLESFGSSYEQYF. As DNA, the CDR3 is TGCGCCAGCAGCTTGGAGTCGTTTGGGAGTTCCTACGAGCAGTACTTC.

This CDR3 reads CASSEGPFVDQETQYF. The CDR3 DNA reads as TGTGCCAGCAGCGAGGGTCCGTTTGTGGACCAAGAGACCCAGTACTTC. The V and J genes are TRBV25-1 and TRBJ2-5, with D possibly TRBD2 on 5 matching bases. The CDR3 spans 16 residues. Trimming shortened V by 6 bases and J by 0 bases, and 17 bases separated the two germline ends. Germline V gene sequence: CDR1 MGHDK, CDR2 SYGVNS.

This rearrangement joins TRBV6-4 to TRBJ1-4; D not resolved. CDR3 size: 17 residues. V dropped 0 bases and J dropped 4 bases, with 15 bases sitting between them. CDR1 and CDR2 (germline): MRHNA, SNTAGT. CDR3 nucleotide sequence: TGTGCCAGCAGTGACTCTTGGATGGTTAGCGGTAATGAAAAACTGTTTTTT. It specifies CASSDSWMVSGNEKLFF.

This clone has a handful of counts. The CDR3 DNA reads TGCGCCAGCAGCTATGGGGGCATTACGGATGGAAACACCATATATTTT. This gives the protein CASSYGGITDGNTIYF. The chain recombines TRBV5-1 with TRBJ1-3, with a possible D match to TRBD1 (6 bases). The CDR3 runs 16 residues. V lost 3 bases, J lost 3 bases, and 16 bases lay in between. Germline lookup yields CDR1 SGHRS and CDR2 YFSETQ.

CDR3 sequence reads: CASSPSTGTGGRGYTF. Written as DNA, the CDR3 is TGTGCCAGCAGCCCGTCCACCGGGACAGGGGGCCGTGGCTACACCTTC. This chain joins TRBV14 and TRBJ1-2; 12 bases map to TRBD1. CDR1 SGHDN and CDR2 FVKESK come from the germline V gene. V lost 4 bases to trimming and J lost 7 bases; unmatched junction nucleotides: 10. The CDR3 spans 16 residues.